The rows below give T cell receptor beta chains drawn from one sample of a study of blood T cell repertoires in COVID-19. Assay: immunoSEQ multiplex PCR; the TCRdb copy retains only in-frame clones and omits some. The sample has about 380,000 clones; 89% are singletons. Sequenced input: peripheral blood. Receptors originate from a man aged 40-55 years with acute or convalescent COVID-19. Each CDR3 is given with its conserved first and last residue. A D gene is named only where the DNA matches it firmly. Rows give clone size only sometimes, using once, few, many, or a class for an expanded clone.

CDR3 protein: CASSLGDSGAQETQYF
CDR3 DNA: TGTGCCAGCAGCTTGGGGGATAGCGGGGCCCAAGAGACCCAGTACTTC
V gene: TRBV5-4
clone size: -
D gene: TRBD2
J gene: TRBJ2-5

CDR3 protein: CASSPKGEYYGYTF
CDR3 DNA: TGTGCCAGCAGCCCGAAGGGGGAATACTATGGCTACACCTTC
V gene: TRBV4-2
clone size: -
D gene: -
J gene: TRBJ1-2

CDR3 protein: CSVLQGYEQYF
CDR3 DNA: TGCAGCGTTTTACAGGGGTATGAGCAGTACTTC
V gene: TRBV29-1
clone size: -
D gene: TRBD1
J gene: TRBJ2-7

CDR3 protein: CASCRDRESGNTIYF
CDR3 DNA: TGTGCCAGCTGCCGGGACAGAGAATCTGGAAACACCATATATTTT
V gene: TRBV19
clone size: -
D gene: TRBD1
J gene: TRBJ1-3

CDR3 protein: CASSFIGGSTSYNEQFF
CDR3 DNA: TGTGCCAGCAGTTTTATAGGCGGGAGCACTTCCTACAATGAGCAGTTCTTC
V gene: TRBV27
clone size: -
D gene: TRBD2
J gene: TRBJ2-1

CDR3 protein: CASSLGVAGELFF
CDR3 DNA: TGTGCCAGCAGCTTAGGAGTGGCCGGGGAGCTGTTTTTT
V gene: TRBV7-8
clone size: once
D gene: -
J gene: TRBJ2-2

CDR3 protein: CASSTTGNTEAFF
CDR3 DNA: TGTGCCAGCAGCACGACAGGTAACACTGAAGCTTTCTTT
V gene: TRBV7-3
clone size: -
D gene: -
J gene: TRBJ1-1

CDR3 protein: CASSLAGTGGRLDGYTF
CDR3 DNA: TGTGCCAGCAGCTTAGCCGGGACAGGGGGTAGACTCGATGGCTACACCTTC
V gene: TRBV7-8
clone size: few
D gene: TRBD1
J gene: TRBJ1-2

CDR3 protein: CATSKGQGVTDTQYF
CDR3 DNA: TGTGCCACCAGTAAAGGACAGGGTGTAACAGATACGCAGTATTTT
V gene: TRBV15
clone size: -
D gene: TRBD1
J gene: TRBJ2-3

CDR3 protein: CASSSFSSGNTIYF
CDR3 DNA: TGTGCCAGCAGCTCCTTTAGCTCTGGAAACACCATATATTTT
V gene: TRBV11-2
clone size: -
D gene: -
J gene: TRBJ1-3

CDR3 protein: CASSTGGSGYGYTF
CDR3 DNA: TGCGCCAGCAGCACAGGGGGATCGGGCTATGGCTACACCTTC
V gene: TRBV5-1
clone size: -
D gene: TRBD1
J gene: TRBJ1-2

CDR3 protein: CASSDRGSEAFF
CDR3 DNA: TGTGCCAGCAGCGATCGGGGGTCAGAAGCTTTCTTT
V gene: TRBV7-9
clone size: -
D gene: -
J gene: TRBJ1-1

CDR3 protein: CASSVSSGSPYEQYF
CDR3 DNA: TGTGCCAGCAGTGTGTCTAGCGGGAGTCCCTACGAGCAGTACTTC
V gene: TRBV27
clone size: -
D gene: TRBD2
J gene: TRBJ2-7

CDR3 protein: CASSEGGLIYEQYF
CDR3 DNA: TGCGCCAGCAGTGAGGGGGGACTCATCTACGAGCAGTACTTC
V gene: TRBV10-2
clone size: -
D gene: -
J gene: TRBJ2-7

CDR3 protein: CATSGDRGLCSYNSPLHF
CDR3 DNA: TGTGCCACCAGTGGGGACAGGGGATTGTGTTCCTATAATTCACCCCTCCACTTT
V gene: TRBV24-1
clone size: -
D gene: TRBD1
J gene: TRBJ1-6

CDR3 protein: CASSEISRAYNNEQFF
CDR3 DNA: TGTGCCAGCAGTGAAATTTCCCGAGCGTATAACAATGAGCAGTTCTTC
V gene: TRBV6-1
clone size: -
D gene: -
J gene: TRBJ2-1

CDR3 protein: CASSPTGTGANVLTF
CDR3 DNA: TGTGCCAGCAGTCCGACGGGTACTGGGGCCAACGTCCTGACTTTC
V gene: TRBV27
clone size: -
D gene: -
J gene: TRBJ2-6

CDR3 protein: CSASIGATDTQYF
CDR3 DNA: TGCAGTGCTAGTATTGGGGCGACAGATACGCAGTATTTT
V gene: TRBV20-1
clone size: -
D gene: -
J gene: TRBJ2-3

CDR3 protein: CASSIVAGASYEQYF
CDR3 DNA: TGTGCCAGTAGTATAGTGGCGGGGGCCTCCTACGAGCAGTACTTC
V gene: TRBV19
clone size: once
D gene: -
J gene: TRBJ2-7

CDR3 protein: CASRGGGYNEQFF
CDR3 DNA: TGTGCCAGCAGGGGGGGAGGTTACAATGAGCAGTTCTTC
V gene: TRBV12-3/TRBV12-4
clone size: few
D gene: -
J gene: TRBJ2-1

CDR3 protein: CAWSDRKGEAFF
CDR3 DNA: TGTGCCTGGAGCGACCGGAAGGGGGAAGCTTTCTTT
V gene: TRBV30
clone size: -
D gene: -
J gene: TRBJ1-1

CDR3 protein: CASRDSYSNQPQHF
CDR3 DNA: TGTGCCAGCAGAGACAGTTATAGCAATCAGCCCCAGCATTTT
V gene: TRBV27
clone size: -
D gene: -
J gene: TRBJ1-5

CDR3 protein: CASSYSAMRTDTQYF
CDR3 DNA: TGTGCCAGCAGTTACTCAGCTATGAGGACAGATACGCAGTATTTT
V gene: TRBV6-5
clone size: few
D gene: -
J gene: TRBJ2-3

CDR3 protein: CAIKDRYGSDTQYF
CDR3 DNA: TGTGCCATCAAGGACAGATACGGTTCAGATACGCAGTATTTT
V gene: TRBV6-5
clone size: -
D gene: -
J gene: TRBJ2-3

CDR3 protein: CASSGQGARPDTQYF
CDR3 DNA: TGTGCCAGCAGTGGCCAGGGGGCTAGACCAGATACGCAGTATTTT
V gene: TRBV9
clone size: -
D gene: TRBD1
J gene: TRBJ2-3

CDR3 protein: CAISTSGTQETQYF
CDR3 DNA: TGTGCCATCAGTACGTCCGGGACACAAGAGACCCAGTACTTC
V gene: TRBV10-3
clone size: -
D gene: -
J gene: TRBJ2-5

CDR3 protein: CASSLRRDYNTEAFF
CDR3 DNA: TGCGCCAGCAGCTTGCGGAGGGACTATAACACTGAAGCTTTCTTT
V gene: TRBV5-1
clone size: -
D gene: -
J gene: TRBJ1-1

CDR3 protein: CASSQGEGTGVWGYTF
CDR3 DNA: TGCGCCAGCAGCCAAGGAGAGGGCACAGGGGTCTGGGGCTACACCTTC
V gene: TRBV4-1
clone size: -
D gene: TRBD1
J gene: TRBJ1-2

CDR3 protein: CASSERRASGGTDTQYF
CDR3 DNA: TGTGCCAGCAGTGAAAGGAGGGCCAGCGGGGGCACAGATACGCAGTATTTT
V gene: TRBV6-1
clone size: -
D gene: TRBD2
J gene: TRBJ2-3

CDR3 protein: CASFDRTRSDTQYF
CDR3 DNA: TGCGCCAGCTTCGACCGAACTAGATCAGATACGCAGTATTTT
V gene: TRBV5-1
clone size: -
D gene: -
J gene: TRBJ2-3

CDR3 protein: CASSQSPTPGNTIYF
CDR3 DNA: TGCGCCAGCAGCCAATCCCCGACTCCTGGAAACACCATATATTTT
V gene: TRBV4-3
clone size: -
D gene: -
J gene: TRBJ1-3

CDR3 protein: CASSQWDLKSYEQYF
CDR3 DNA: TGCGCCAGCAGCCAGTGGGACTTAAAAAGCTACGAGCAGTACTTC
V gene: TRBV4-1
clone size: -
D gene: -
J gene: TRBJ2-7

CDR3 protein: CASRGGSNTGELFF
CDR3 DNA: TGTGCCAGCAGAGGGGGTTCGAACACCGGGGAGCTGTTTTTT
V gene: TRBV5-8
clone size: once
D gene: -
J gene: TRBJ2-2

CDR3 protein: CASSKRTSANRKETQYF
CDR3 DNA: TGTGCCAGCAGCAAACGGACTAGCGCGAATAGGAAAGAGACCCAGTACTTC
V gene: TRBV21-1
clone size: -
D gene: -
J gene: TRBJ2-5

CDR3 protein: CASSPYRDYGYTF
CDR3 DNA: TGCGCCAGCAGTCCCTACAGGGACTATGGCTACACCTTC
V gene: TRBV4-1
clone size: once
D gene: -
J gene: TRBJ1-2

CDR3 protein: CASSIFIQAANTEAFF
CDR3 DNA: TGTGCCAGTAGTATTTTCATACAGGCCGCGAACACTGAAGCTTTCTTT
V gene: TRBV19
clone size: -
D gene: -
J gene: TRBJ1-1

CDR3 protein: CAWSPQGYFNQPQHF
CDR3 DNA: TGTGCCTGGAGTCCCCAGGGGTATTTCAATCAGCCCCAGCATTTT
V gene: TRBV30
clone size: -
D gene: -
J gene: TRBJ1-5

CDR3 protein: CASSIGPQRGGYTF
CDR3 DNA: TGTGCCAGTAGTATCGGGCCACAACGGGGTGGCTACACCTTC
V gene: TRBV19
clone size: -
D gene: -
J gene: TRBJ1-2

CDR3 protein: CASSLVGGTDTQYF
CDR3 DNA: TGTGCCAGCAGTTTAGTGGGGGGTACAGATACGCAGTATTTT
V gene: TRBV28
clone size: -
D gene: -
J gene: TRBJ2-3

CDR3 protein: CASSPTEVWNEQFF
CDR3 DNA: TGCGCCAGCAGCCCTACTGAGGTATGGAATGAGCAGTTCTTC
V gene: TRBV4-1
clone size: once
D gene: -
J gene: TRBJ2-1

CDR3 protein: CASRSGTSGKAYTDTQYF
CDR3 DNA: TGTGCCAGCAGGTCCGGGACTAGCGGGAAAGCATACACAGATACGCAGTATTTT
V gene: TRBV2
clone size: once
D gene: TRBD2
J gene: TRBJ2-3

CDR3 protein: CASSLGRASGEQYF
CDR3 DNA: TGTGCCAGCAGTTTAGGGAGGGCCTCCGGCGAGCAGTACTTC
V gene: TRBV27
clone size: -
D gene: TRBD2
J gene: TRBJ2-7

CDR3 protein: CASSATPGLAGYNEQFF
CDR3 DNA: TGTGCCAGCAGCGCTACACCGGGACTAGCGGGCTACAATGAGCAGTTCTTC
V gene: TRBV27
clone size: -
D gene: TRBD2
J gene: TRBJ2-1

CDR3 protein: CASSQEGLGTSDYEQYF
CDR3 DNA: TGCGCCAGCAGCCAAGAGGGACTAGGGACCTCTGACTACGAGCAGTACTTC
V gene: TRBV4-1
clone size: -
D gene: TRBD2
J gene: TRBJ2-7

CDR3 protein: CASSPFHGQGTIYEQYF
CDR3 DNA: TGTGCCAGTAGTCCCTTCCACGGGCAGGGAACTATCTACGAGCAGTACTTC
V gene: TRBV19
clone size: -
D gene: -
J gene: TRBJ2-7